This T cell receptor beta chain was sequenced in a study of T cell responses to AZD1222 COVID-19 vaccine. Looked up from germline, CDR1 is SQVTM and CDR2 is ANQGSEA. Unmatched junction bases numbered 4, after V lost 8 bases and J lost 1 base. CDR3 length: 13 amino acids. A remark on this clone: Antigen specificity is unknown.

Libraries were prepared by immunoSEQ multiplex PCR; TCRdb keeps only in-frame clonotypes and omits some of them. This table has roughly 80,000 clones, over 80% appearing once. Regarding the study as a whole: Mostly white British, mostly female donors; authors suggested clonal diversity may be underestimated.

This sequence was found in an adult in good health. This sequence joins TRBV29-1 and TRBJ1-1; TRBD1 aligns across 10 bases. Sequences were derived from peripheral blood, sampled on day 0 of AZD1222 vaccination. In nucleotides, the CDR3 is TGCAGCTCATGGACAGGGGGGAACACTGAAGCTTTCTTT. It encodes CSSWTGGNTEAFF.